This T cell receptor beta chain came from a study of T cells in Graves' hyperthyroidism and ophthalmopathy. RNA transcripts provided the source from which TCR beta CDR3 regions were amplified. RT-PCR in the first round (using the HTBI primer set) targeted the TCR CDR3. One entry per CDR3 protein results from TCRdb running MiXCR on the multiplex PCR reads. The data hold approximately 510,000 distinct CDR3 sequences, with around 21% observed a single time. V was trimmed by 4 bases and J by 6 bases, leaving 22 bases between them. The CDR3 sequence is 16 residues long. Lactation, pregnancy, other autoimmune disease or uncontrolled infection led to exclusion of patients. PBMCs were derived from roughly 9.6 ml fresh peripheral blood.

Sequenced: blood. This chain joins TRBV12-3 or TRBV12-4 and TRBJ2-7, with D perhaps TRBD2 (7 bases). This TCR came from a young man with Graves' hyperthyroidism. CDR3 protein: CASSSGGGHRSSEQYF. The CDR3 DNA follows: TGTGCCAGCAGTTCAGGCGGGGGACATCGAAGTTCCGAGCAGTACTTC.